The clone carrying this T cell receptor (beta chain) was counted once. Its specificity is not known. The entry originates in a study of cytomegalovirus exposure and HLA in healthy donors. Overall study results and limits: Confirmation was obtained in vitro that a few CMV-associated chains are specific for CMV antigens. TCR association rates varied by HLA locus in a later analysis, with DRB1 highest and HLA-C lowest. Altogether, 150 to 200 TCR beta chains were recorded as cytomegalovirus-associated. Common viral pathogens seemed to be connected with several of the most significant clusters, according to a later analysis.

The V gene end was trimmed by 3 bases and the J gene end by 3 bases; junction bases not matched to a gene: 5. The CDR3 totals 15 residues. Germline CDR1 MDHEN, CDR2 SYDVKM. In the PCR, 60 Vbeta and 13 Jbeta primers were used. Profiled with immunoSEQ multiplex PCR; TCRdb holds only in-frame clones, not every one. In the table there are roughly 110,000 clones, roughly 67% of which are singletons. The specimen sequenced was PBMCs. This chain joins TRBV28 and TRBJ2-1, with 7 bases that match TRBD1. This TCR derives from a man aged 18 to 30 in good health and CMV-seropositive. This CDR3 is CASSFLQGDYNEQFF. The CDR3 DNA reads as TGTGCCAGCAGTTTCCTTCAGGGGGACTACAATGAGCAGTTCTTC. Together with reference TRBV28 and TRBJ2-1, the CDR3 gives the full variable domain: DVKVTQSSRYLVKRTGEKVFLECVQDMDHENMFWYRQDPGLGLRLIYFSYDVKMKEKGDIPEGYSVSREKKERFSLILESASTNQTSMYLCASSFLQGDYNEQFFGPGTRLTVL.